Sequencing of this TCR beta chain was carried out in a study of shared clonotypes between healthy human individuals. V gave up 3 bases and J gave up 2 bases, with 9 bases separating them. The CDR3 is 13 amino acids. Per the germline V gene, CDR1 is SGHRS and CDR2 is YFSETQ. Measured with immunoSEQ multiplex PCR; TCRdb has only the in-frame clones, and not every one. The sample holds some 1,900,000 clones, about 94% seen once. Terminally differentiated effector memory CD45RA+ cells were excluded from the naive CD8 cells, which were CD45RO-negative and positively selected for CCR7. Only one count was recorded for this clone.

V is TRBV5-1 and J is TRBJ2-7; D is uncertain. The clonotype originates from a young man in good health. The sequenced sample was naive CD8+ T cells sorted from blood. The CDR3 spells CASSSEIPYEQYF. Written as DNA, the CDR3 is TGCGCCAGCAGCTCCGAGATCCCCTACGAGCAGTACTTC. Filled out from reference TRBV5-1 and TRBJ2-7, the complete variable domain reads KAGVTQTPRYLIKTRGQQVTLSCSPISGHRSVSWYQQTPGQGLQFLFEYFSETQRNKGNFPGRFSGRQFSNSRSEMNVSTLELGDSALYLCASSSEIPYEQYFGPGTRLTVT.